This TCR beta chain was sequenced during a study of neurological immune-mediated disorders. One entry per CDR3 protein, called by TCRdb with MiXCR from the 5' RACE reads. The data show approximately 47,000 distinct CDR3 sequences, more than 9.5% seen once. Time point here: longitudinal time-point 3. This clonotype has only a few counts. CDR3 length: 16 amino acids. Germline values: CDR1 MNHEY, CDR2 SMNVEV (reference sequence). V was clipped by 5 bases and J by 3 bases; unmatched bases: 7. Sequencing used PBMCs. The chain carries TRBV27 and TRBJ2-1, with 10 bases that match TRBD2. The clonotype comes from a male donor with HTLV-1-associated myelopathy (HAM/TSP). Here the CDR3 reads CASSPLTSGRYNEQFF. The CDR3 coding sequence is TGTGCCAGCAGTCCGCTGACTAGCGGGCGCTACAATGAGCAGTTCTTC.